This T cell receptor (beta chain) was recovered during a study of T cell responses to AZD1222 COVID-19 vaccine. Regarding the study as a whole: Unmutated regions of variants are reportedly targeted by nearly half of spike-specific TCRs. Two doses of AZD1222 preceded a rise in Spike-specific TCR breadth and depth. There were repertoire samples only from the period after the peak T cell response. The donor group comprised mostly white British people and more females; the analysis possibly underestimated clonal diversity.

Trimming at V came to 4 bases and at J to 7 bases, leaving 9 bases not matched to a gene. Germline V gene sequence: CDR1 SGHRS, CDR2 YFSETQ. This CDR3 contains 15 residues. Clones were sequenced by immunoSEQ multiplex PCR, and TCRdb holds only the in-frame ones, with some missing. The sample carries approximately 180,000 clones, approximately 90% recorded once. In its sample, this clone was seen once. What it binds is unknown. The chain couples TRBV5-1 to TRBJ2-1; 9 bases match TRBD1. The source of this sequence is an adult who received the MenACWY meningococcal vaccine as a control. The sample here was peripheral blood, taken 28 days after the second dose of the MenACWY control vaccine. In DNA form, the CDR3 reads TGCGCCAGCAGCATAGGGACAGGGCCTTTGAATGAGCAGTTCTTC. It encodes CASSIGTGPLNEQFF.